The rows below give T cell receptor beta chains drawn from one sample of a study of T cell changes during pregnancy in multiple sclerosis. Only in-frame clones appear in the TCRdb table, and some are missing; sequencing was by immunoSEQ multiplex PCR. The sample consists of 80,000 to 130,000 clones, 90% to 95% of them appearing once. The sample was peripheral blood, taken before pregnancy. These TCRs come from a female donor with multiple sclerosis, enrolled in a pregnancy study. Each CDR3 is given with its conserved first and last residue. The order of the fields is clone size, V gene, J gene, D gene, CDR3 DNA, CDR3 protein. D genes are given only for firm matches. Where a row states a size, it is once, few, many or the class of an expanded clone; other rows omit it.

>.|TRBV9|TRBJ1-1|.
TGTGCCAGCAGCGTAGATTGGGGGCGAGACACTGAAGCTTTCTTT
CASSVDWGRDTEAFF
>.|TRBV5-4|TRBJ2-7|TRBD1
TGTGCCAGCAGCTGGAAGGGACAGGGGGTTGGCGAGCAGTACTTC
CASSWKGQGVGEQYF
>.|TRBV29-1|TRBJ2-1|.
TGCAGCGTTGAAGGGTGGGTAGCGGTGAGCTCCTACAATGAGCAGTTCTTC
CSVEGWVAVSSYNEQFF
>.|TRBV4-3|TRBJ2-1|.
TGCGCCAGCAGCCAAGGGGGCTGGAGGGACAATGAGCAGTTCTTC
CASSQGGWRDNEQFF
>.|TRBV19|TRBJ2-7|.
TGTGCCAGTAGTACCATGACCGGCCCAGGGCCCTACGAGCAGTACTTC
CASSTMTGPGPYEQYF
>.|TRBV5-1|TRBJ1-2|.
TGCGCCAGCAGCTCCGTCCCAACTACGGGGGGGTCTTATCCCTATGGCTACACCTTC
CASSSVPTTGGSYPYGYTF
>.|TRBV5-1|TRBJ2-1|TRBD1
TGCGCCAGCAGCGGGACAGGGGACGGGGAACAGTTCTTC
CASSGTGDGEQFF
>once|TRBV6-1|TRBJ2-1|TRBD2
TGTGCCACCCCGGGACTAGCGGGGCCCAATGAGCAGTTCTTC
CATPGLAGPNEQFF
>.|TRBV5-6|TRBJ2-5|TRBD2
TGTGCCAGCCGAGCGGGGTTAGGGGAGACCCAGTACTTC
CASRAGLGETQYF
>.|TRBV6-4|TRBJ2-1|TRBD2
TGTGCCAGCAGTGACTGGGCTAGCGGGAGATCCGATGAGCAGTTCTTC
CASSDWASGRSDEQFF
>.|TRBV29-1|TRBJ1-2|.
TGCAGCGTTGCCTGGGGGGAGGGAGGCTACACCTTC
CSVAWGEGGYTF
>.|TRBV7-2|TRBJ1-1|TRBD1
TGTGCCAGCAGCTTAAACAGGGGAGCTGAAGCTTTCTTT
CASSLNRGAEAFF
>.|TRBV14|TRBJ2-7|.
TGTGCCAGCAGCCCACAGGGCCCAGACTACGAGCAGTACTTC
CASSPQGPDYEQYF
>.|TRBV5-4|TRBJ1-1|.
TGTGCCAGCAGCTTGGCCAGGGGATCAAACACTGAAGCTTTCTTT
CASSLARGSNTEAFF
>.|TRBV7-2|TRBJ2-1|TRBD2
TGTGCCAGCAGCTTAGCTAGCGGGAGTTCGTCCTACAATGAGCAGTTCTTC
CASSLASGSSSYNEQFF
>.|TRBV4-1|TRBJ2-1|TRBD2
TGCGCCAGCAGCCAAGCGCTAGCGGGATTAGCTGAGCAGTTCTTC
CASSQALAGLAEQFF
>.|TRBV19|TRBJ2-1|.
TGTGCCAGTAGTATCTCCACTGATTACAATGAGCAGTTCTTC
CASSISTDYNEQFF
>.|TRBV18|TRBJ1-4|.
TGTGCCAGCTCACCCCCTGACACTGCAACTAATGAAAAACTGTTTTTT
CASSPPDTATNEKLFF
>.|TRBV25-1|TRBJ2-1|TRBD2
TGTGCCAGCAGTGATGCGGGACTAGGTACGGAGCAGTTCTTC
CASSDAGLGTEQFF
>.|TRBV20-1|TRBJ1-2|.
TGCAGTGTTGTTACAGACTATGGCTACACCTTC
CSVVTDYGYTF
>.|TRBV18|TRBJ1-1|TRBD1
TGTGCCAGCTCCCGCAGACTCATAGCCGAGGGGGCCACGACTGAAGCTTTCTTT
CASSRRLIAEGATTEAFF
>.|TRBV2|TRBJ2-7|TRBD2
TGTGCCAGCAGAGGGACTAGCGGGAGGGTTGGGGAGCAGTACTTC
CASRGTSGRVGEQYF
>.|TRBV9|TRBJ1-2|TRBD1
TGTGCCAGCAGCGTAGCCCAGGGGGGATATGGCTACACCTTC
CASSVAQGGYGYTF
>.|TRBV18|TRBJ2-5|.
TGTGCCAGCTCACCACCGGCAGGGAGGAAAGAGACCCAGTACTTC
CASSPPAGRKETQYF
>.|TRBV2|TRBJ2-7|TRBD2
TGTGCCAGCGCCGAACTAGCGGCCACCTCCTACGAGCAGTACTTC
CASAELAATSYEQYF
>.|TRBV19|TRBJ1-1|TRBD1
TGTGCCAGTAGTAAGGACAGGGGGGACACTGAAGCTTTCTTT
CASSKDRGDTEAFF
>.|TRBV30|TRBJ2-5|.
TGTGCCTGGAAGGGGCTCCAAGAGACCCAGTACTTC
CAWKGLQETQYF
>few|TRBV2|TRBJ2-4|TRBD2
TGTGCCAGCAGTGAATGGGCGGGGGGGGACCAAAACATTCAGTACTTC
CASSEWAGGDQNIQYF
>.|TRBV5-1|TRBJ2-1|TRBD2
TGCGCCAGCAGCTCTGGACTAGCGGGGACCCTCTCGGATGAGCAGTTCTTC
CASSSGLAGTLSDEQFF
>.|TRBV4-1|TRBJ1-2|.
TGCGCCAGCAGCGACCTCCCGGGAGGCTACACCTTC
CASSDLPGGYTF
>few|TRBV5-1|TRBJ1-1|.
TGCGCCAGCAGCTTGGCACACAACCACGTCCCGGGGAACACTGAAGCTTTCTTT
CASSLAHNHVPGNTEAFF
>.|TRBV18|TRBJ1-3|TRBD1
TGTGCCAGCTCACCACAGGCCGGGACAGGTGGGCCTCTCTCTGGAAACACCATATATTTT
CASSPQAGTGGPLSGNTIYF
>.|TRBV18|TRBJ2-1|TRBD2
TGTGCCAGCTCACCATGGGCTAGCGGGAGGTCCTACAATGAGCAGTTCTTC
CASSPWASGRSYNEQFF
>.|TRBV28|TRBJ1-1|.
TGTGCCAGCACAGGGATGAACACTGAAGCTTTCTTT
CASTGMNTEAFF
>.|TRBV28|TRBJ2-7|.
TGTGCCAGCAGTTTACGCAGGGGAGCATCCTACGAGCAGTACTTC
CASSLRRGASYEQYF
>.|TRBV12-2|TRBJ1-3|.
TGTGCAAGTCGCTTAGGGGACAGGGGGCCTGCGGGTGGAAACACCATATATTTT
CASRLGDRGPAGGNTIYF
>.|TRBV2|TRBJ2-7|TRBD1
TGTGCCAGCAGTGAATGGCAGGGGGTTGCCTACGAGCAGTACTTC
CASSEWQGVAYEQYF